The text below deals with one T cell receptor beta chain. What it binds is not known. V lost 0 bases to trimming and J lost 6 bases, with 12 bases between them. CDR1 ENHRY and CDR2 SYGVKD come from the germline V gene. The CDR3 is 14 residues long. These data belong to a study of vaccination effects on CD4 cells after COVID-19. Scientists isolated CD4+ T cells after a roughly 10-day culture period ended. TCRdb's table, derived via immunoSEQ multiplex PCR, lists solely in-frame clones and lacks some. The data hold 45,000 to 75,000 clones, with about 80% observed a single time. Sequencing was performed on CD4+ T cells from PBMCs cultured without peptide, taken before COVID-19 vaccination. This chain connects TRBV10-3 to TRBJ2-7, with D possibly called TRBD1 or TRBD2 (6 bases each). This sequence was found in a human donor who received a COVID-19 vaccine. CDR3 sequence reads: CAISESGGPSEQYV. The DNA for the CDR3 is TGTGCCATCAGTGAGTCGGGGGGCCCTAGCGAGCAGTACGTC.